In its sample, the clone carrying this T cell receptor (beta chain) is medium-sized. Its antigen remains unknown. This sample's time point: week 5, during vaccination. Vaccine doses each comprised 300 ug of mutant IDH1 20-mer peptide, with topical imiquimod. Sequencing used immunoSEQ multiplex PCR; TCRdb keeps in-frame clones, though not all of them. Of more than 35,000 clones listed, 75% to 90% are singletons. These data are taken from a study of a mutant IDH1 vaccine in newly diagnosed glioma. In the study overall: Patients had eight vaccinations, in weeks 1, 3, 5, 7, 11, 15, 19 and 23. Patients previously underwent radiotherapy, temozolomide, or both, and most underwent both.

The study's findings and limits: Any relationship between pseudoprogression and changes in top peripheral T cell clonotypes seemed absent.

V lost 5 bases, J lost 4 bases, and 12 bases lay in between. The length of the CDR3 is 14 residues. The germline CDR1 and CDR2 sequences are MNHEY and SMNVEV (reference sequence). The sequence was collected from a man aged 35-49 years with glioma. Source: PBMCs, taken from a glioma patient whose treatment included an IDH1 peptide vaccine. The V call is TRBV27, the J call TRBJ1-3; D is unclear. The CDR3 DNA reads TGTGCCAGCAGTCTCCAACCTGGGGGAAACACCATATATTTT. Encoded protein: CASSLQPGGNTIYF.